This T cell receptor (beta chain) was sequenced for a study of T-cell reconstitution after alpha-beta-depleted transplantation in children. Broader study findings: Where alpha-beta T cells came from about two months after transplant was reportedly several hundred expanded graft clones.

This sample's TCRbeta library carried unique molecular identifier barcodes. TCRdb itself ran the PCR reads through MiXCR, one entry per CDR3 protein. Of 280,000 or so distinct CDR3 sequences in the sample, around a tenth were seen once. V was shortened by 0 bases and J by 3 bases, with 12 bases between the two germline ends. Germline V gene sequence: CDR1 SGHNT, CDR2 YYREEE (reference sequence). CDR3 length equals 15 residues. Regarding this clonotype: The antigen is unknown.

The TCR comes from a male patient aged 2 to 10 who had a stem cell transplant for chronic granulomatous disease, so the T cells may come from the graft donor. Sequences were derived from peripheral blood, sampled 180 days after TCRalphabeta/CD19-depleted stem cell transplant. The gene calls are TRBV5-4 and TRBJ2-5; the D gene is possibly TRBD1 (7 bases). The CDR3 DNA follows: TGTGCCAGCAGCTTGGGTGGAGGGGGCGAAGAGACCCAGTACTTC. Amino acids: CASSLGGGGEETQYF.